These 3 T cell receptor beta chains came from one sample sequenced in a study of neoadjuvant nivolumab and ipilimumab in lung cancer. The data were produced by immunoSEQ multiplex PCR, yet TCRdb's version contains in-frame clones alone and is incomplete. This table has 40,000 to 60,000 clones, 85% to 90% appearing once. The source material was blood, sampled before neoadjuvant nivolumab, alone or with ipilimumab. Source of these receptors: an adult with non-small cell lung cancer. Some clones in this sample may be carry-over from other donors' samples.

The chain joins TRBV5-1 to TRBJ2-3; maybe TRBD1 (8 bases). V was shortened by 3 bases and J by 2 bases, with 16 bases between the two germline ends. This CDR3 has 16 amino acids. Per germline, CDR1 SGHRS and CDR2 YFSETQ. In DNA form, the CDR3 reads TGCGCCAGCAGCTCCGAACAGGGGGGGGTCACAGATACGCAGTATTTT. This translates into CASSSEQGGVTDTQYF.

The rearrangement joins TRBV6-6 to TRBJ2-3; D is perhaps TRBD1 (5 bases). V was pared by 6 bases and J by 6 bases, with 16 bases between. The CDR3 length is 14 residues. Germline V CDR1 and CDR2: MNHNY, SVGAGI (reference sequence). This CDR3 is CASSPDGAHDTQYF. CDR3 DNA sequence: TGTGCCAGCAGCCCTGATGGGGCACACGATACGCAGTATTTT.

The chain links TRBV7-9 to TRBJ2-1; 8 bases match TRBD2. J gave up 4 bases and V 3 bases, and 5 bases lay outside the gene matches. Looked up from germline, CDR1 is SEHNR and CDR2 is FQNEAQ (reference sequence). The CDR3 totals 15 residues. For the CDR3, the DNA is TGTGCCAGCAGCTTGTCGGGGGGGCTATACAATGAGCAGTTCTTC. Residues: CASSLSGGLYNEQFF.